This is a list of T cell receptor beta chains from one sample in a study of blood T cell repertoires in COVID-19. This table comes from immunoSEQ multiplex PCR, and its TCRdb copy is limited to in-frame clones, with some not included. The table shows approximately 90,000 clones, with roughly three quarters occurring only once. The sample was peripheral blood. The receptors shown here come from a man between 65 and 80 years old with acute or convalescent COVID-19. CDR3s include the opening cysteine and the closing phenylalanine or tryptophan. Each record gives: clone size, J gene, D gene, V gene, CDR3 length, CDR3 DNA, CDR3 protein. The D gene is left open where the match is weak. Size is stated for part of the rows, as once, few or many counts, or as a class when the clone is expanded.

clone size: .; J gene: TRBJ1-5; D gene: TRBD1; V gene: TRBV18; CDR3 length: 14; CDR3 DNA: TGTGCCAGCTCACCCGACAGGGTGGATCAGCCCCAGCATTTT; CDR3 protein: CASSPDRVDQPQHF
clone size: .; J gene: TRBJ1-2; D gene: TRBD1; V gene: TRBV27; CDR3 length: 14; CDR3 DNA: TGTGCCAGCAGACCCTTGGGACAGGGGGATGGCTACACCTTC; CDR3 protein: CASRPLGQGDGYTF
clone size: .; J gene: TRBJ2-5; D gene: .; V gene: TRBV19; CDR3 length: 13; CDR3 DNA: TGTGCCAGTAGTATCCCAGGGCTGGAGACCCAGTACTTC; CDR3 protein: CASSIPGLETQYF
clone size: .; J gene: TRBJ1-2; D gene: TRBD1; V gene: TRBV7-9; CDR3 length: 14; CDR3 DNA: TGTGCCAGCAGCTTAGAGGGGGCCAACTATGGCTACACCTTC; CDR3 protein: CASSLEGANYGYTF
clone size: .; J gene: TRBJ1-2; D gene: .; V gene: TRBV30; CDR3 length: 11; CDR3 DNA: TGTGCCTGGGGGGGGAACTATGGCTACACCTTC; CDR3 protein: CAWGGNYGYTF
clone size: few; J gene: TRBJ1-2; D gene: .; V gene: TRBV19; CDR3 length: 15; CDR3 DNA: TGTGCCAGTAGTATGACGTTGAGGGCACACTATGGCTACACCTTC; CDR3 protein: CASSMTLRAHYGYTF
clone size: .; J gene: TRBJ1-2; D gene: .; V gene: TRBV27; CDR3 length: 13; CDR3 DNA: TGTGCCAGCAGTTTCAGGCCGAACTATGGCTACACCTTC; CDR3 protein: CASSFRPNYGYTF
clone size: .; J gene: TRBJ2-5; D gene: TRBD1; V gene: TRBV7-6; CDR3 length: 16; CDR3 DNA: TGTGCCAGCAGCTTAGGGCAGGGGGCGCAGGAGGAGACCCAGTACTTC; CDR3 protein: CASSLGQGAQEETQYF
clone size: .; J gene: TRBJ1-3; D gene: .; V gene: TRBV7-9; CDR3 length: 17; CDR3 DNA: TGTGCCAGCAGCTTAGAGGCGACACCGAACTCTGGAAACACCATATATTTT; CDR3 protein: CASSLEATPNSGNTIYF
clone size: once; J gene: TRBJ1-4; D gene: TRBD1; V gene: TRBV7-9; CDR3 length: 13; CDR3 DNA: TGTGCCAGCAGCCCCGGACAGGGGGAAAAACTGTTTTTT; CDR3 protein: CASSPGQGEKLFF
clone size: .; J gene: TRBJ1-4; D gene: .; V gene: TRBV7-9; CDR3 length: 14; CDR3 DNA: TGTGCCAGCAGCCCGCCGACAGATAATGAAAAACTGTTTTTT; CDR3 protein: CASSPPTDNEKLFF
clone size: few; J gene: TRBJ1-4; D gene: .; V gene: TRBV28; CDR3 length: 13; CDR3 DNA: TGTGCCAGTACTCGGACAGAAGGTGAAAAACTGTTTTTT; CDR3 protein: CASTRTEGEKLFF
clone size: once; J gene: TRBJ1-5; D gene: TRBD1; V gene: TRBV9; CDR3 length: 15; CDR3 DNA: TGTGCCAGCAGCGCCGGGACAGGGGGTAATCAGCCCCAGCATTTT; CDR3 protein: CASSAGTGGNQPQHF
clone size: few; J gene: TRBJ1-1; D gene: TRBD1; V gene: TRBV15; CDR3 length: 15; CDR3 DNA: TGTGCCACCAGCAGAGAGACAGGGAGGTTCACTGAAGCTTTCTTT; CDR3 protein: CATSRETGRFTEAFF
clone size: .; J gene: TRBJ1-6; D gene: .; V gene: TRBV6-1; CDR3 length: 16; CDR3 DNA: TGTGCCAGCAGTGCCCGGGACAACTCCTATAATTCACCCCTCCACTTT; CDR3 protein: CASSARDNSYNSPLHF
clone size: .; J gene: TRBJ2-1; D gene: .; V gene: TRBV3-1/TRBV3-2; CDR3 length: 12; CDR3 DNA: TGTGCCAGCAGCCAACTGCAGGGAGGGCAGTTCTTC; CDR3 protein: CASSQLQGGQFF
clone size: .; J gene: TRBJ1-4; D gene: .; V gene: TRBV5-1; CDR3 length: 14; CDR3 DNA: TGCGCCAGCCGTGCGAATTCGGTAAATGAAAAACTGTTTTTT; CDR3 protein: CASRANSVNEKLFF
clone size: .; J gene: TRBJ2-2; D gene: TRBD2; V gene: TRBV5-1; CDR3 length: 20; CDR3 DNA: TGCGCCAGCAGCCCCCCCACTAGCGGGGTCCTTAATCGGAACACCGGGGAGCTGTTTTTT; CDR3 protein: CASSPPTSGVLNRNTGELFF
clone size: few; J gene: TRBJ1-5; D gene: .; V gene: TRBV30; CDR3 length: 15; CDR3 DNA: TGTGCCTGGAGTCCCGTGGGGGGGGGCAATCAGCCCCAGCATTTT; CDR3 protein: CAWSPVGGGNQPQHF
clone size: .; J gene: TRBJ2-3; D gene: .; V gene: TRBV4-1; CDR3 length: 15; CDR3 DNA: TGCGCCAGCAGCCAAGGCGCCTGGAGCACAGATACGCAGTATTTT; CDR3 protein: CASSQGAWSTDTQYF
clone size: .; J gene: TRBJ1-1; D gene: .; V gene: TRBV11-2; CDR3 length: 13; CDR3 DNA: TGTGCCAGCAGCAACAACGTGAACACTGAAGCTTTCTTT; CDR3 protein: CASSNNVNTEAFF
clone size: .; J gene: TRBJ1-1; D gene: .; V gene: TRBV9; CDR3 length: 14; CDR3 DNA: TGTGCCAGCAGCGTAGACGAGGGAATCGCTGAAGCTTTCTTT; CDR3 protein: CASSVDEGIAEAFF
clone size: .; J gene: TRBJ1-2; D gene: .; V gene: TRBV29-1; CDR3 length: 13; CDR3 DNA: TGCAGCGTGCATGCGGCGGGCACCTATGGCTACACCTTC; CDR3 protein: CSVHAAGTYGYTF
clone size: .; J gene: TRBJ2-3; D gene: TRBD1; V gene: TRBV5-1; CDR3 length: 16; CDR3 DNA: TGCGCCAGCAGCGGGCCGGGACAGGGGTTAACAGATACGCAGTATTTT; CDR3 protein: CASSGPGQGLTDTQYF
clone size: .; J gene: TRBJ2-1; D gene: TRBD2; V gene: TRBV20-1; CDR3 length: 13; CDR3 DNA: TGCAGTGCTAGTGGGGGGGCCTACAATGAGCAGTTCTTC; CDR3 protein: CSASGGAYNEQFF
clone size: .; J gene: TRBJ2-1; D gene: TRBD1; V gene: TRBV5-4; CDR3 length: 15; CDR3 DNA: TGTGCCAGCAGCTCGGACAGGGGGGCTTTCAATGAGCAGTTCTTC; CDR3 protein: CASSSDRGAFNEQFF
clone size: few; J gene: TRBJ2-6; D gene: .; V gene: TRBV9; CDR3 length: 16; CDR3 DNA: TGTGCCAGCAGCGTAGGAGGAGGGGCTGGGGCCAACGTCCTGACTTTC; CDR3 protein: CASSVGGGAGANVLTF
clone size: .; J gene: TRBJ1-2; D gene: .; V gene: TRBV28; CDR3 length: 14; CDR3 DNA: TGTGCCAGCAGTTTTTTTGGGGGGAACTATGGCTACACCTTC; CDR3 protein: CASSFFGGNYGYTF
clone size: .; J gene: TRBJ1-6; D gene: TRBD1; V gene: TRBV5-1; CDR3 length: 17; CDR3 DNA: TGCGCCAGCAGCCTAGGACAGGACGCAGCCTATAATTCACCCCTCCACTTT; CDR3 protein: CASSLGQDAAYNSPLHF
clone size: .; J gene: TRBJ1-2; D gene: .; V gene: TRBV11-2; CDR3 length: 13; CDR3 DNA: TGTGCCAGCGCCCCGAGGGCTAACTATGGCTACACCTTC; CDR3 protein: CASAPRANYGYTF
clone size: .; J gene: TRBJ2-3; D gene: TRBD1; V gene: TRBV5-1; CDR3 length: 15; CDR3 DNA: TGCGCCAGCAGCGCCGCGGGACAGGGGGCAGATACGCAGTATTTT; CDR3 protein: CASSAAGQGADTQYF
clone size: .; J gene: TRBJ1-6; D gene: .; V gene: TRBV4-1; CDR3 length: 15; CDR3 DNA: TGCGCCAGCAGCCAAGAATTCAGGGCCCTTTCACCCCTCCACTTT; CDR3 protein: CASSQEFRALSPLHF
clone size: few; J gene: TRBJ1-4; D gene: TRBD1; V gene: TRBV11-2; CDR3 length: 15; CDR3 DNA: TGTGCCAGCAGTAGCACCGGGACAGCACATGAAAAACTGTTTTTT; CDR3 protein: CASSSTGTAHEKLFF
clone size: few; J gene: TRBJ2-7; D gene: TRBD1; V gene: TRBV18; CDR3 length: 14; CDR3 DNA: TGTGCCAGCTCACCAGTTCAGGGGGCTGGGGAGCAGTACTTC; CDR3 protein: CASSPVQGAGEQYF
clone size: .; J gene: TRBJ2-2; D gene: .; V gene: TRBV27; CDR3 length: 13; CDR3 DNA: TGTGCCAGCAGACAGGGGAACACCGGGGAGCTGTTTTTT; CDR3 protein: CASRQGNTGELFF
clone size: .; J gene: TRBJ1-5; D gene: .; V gene: TRBV24-1; CDR3 length: 12; CDR3 DNA: TGTGCCACCAGTGACACTAATCAGCCCCAGCATTTT; CDR3 protein: CATSDTNQPQHF
clone size: few; J gene: TRBJ2-1; D gene: TRBD1; V gene: TRBV19; CDR3 length: 14; CDR3 DNA: TGTGCCAGTAGCGGGACAGGGGGGAACAATGAGCAGTTCTTC; CDR3 protein: CASSGTGGNNEQFF
clone size: .; J gene: TRBJ1-2; D gene: TRBD1; V gene: TRBV30; CDR3 length: 14; CDR3 DNA: TGTGCCTGGAGTTTTGCCGGGACAGGGTATGGCTACACCTTC; CDR3 protein: CAWSFAGTGYGYTF
clone size: .; J gene: TRBJ1-5; D gene: TRBD1; V gene: TRBV28; CDR3 length: 17; CDR3 DNA: TGTGCCAGCAGTTTACACAGGGGAAGAGTTTCGGATCAGCCCCAGCATTTT; CDR3 protein: CASSLHRGRVSDQPQHF
clone size: .; J gene: TRBJ2-1; D gene: TRBD2; V gene: TRBV5-1; CDR3 length: 14; CDR3 DNA: TGCGCCAGCAGCTCTCTAGCGGGGGCCAATGAGCAGTTCTTC; CDR3 protein: CASSSLAGANEQFF
clone size: .; J gene: TRBJ2-2; D gene: .; V gene: TRBV5-1; CDR3 length: 14; CDR3 DNA: TGCGCCGCCCGGCAGGGTGAGATATCCGGGGAGCTGTTTTTT; CDR3 protein: CAARQGEISGELFF
clone size: .; J gene: TRBJ1-2; D gene: .; V gene: TRBV27; CDR3 length: 13; CDR3 DNA: TGTGCCAGCAGTTACCGGGACAAGAGAGGCTACACCTTC; CDR3 protein: CASSYRDKRGYTF
clone size: .; J gene: TRBJ2-3; D gene: TRBD2; V gene: TRBV9; CDR3 length: 15; CDR3 DNA: TGTGCCAGCACTCCCCGGGGGGGGAACACAGATACGCAGTATTTT; CDR3 protein: CASTPRGGNTDTQYF
clone size: few; J gene: TRBJ2-5; D gene: .; V gene: TRBV3-1/TRBV3-2; CDR3 length: 14; CDR3 DNA: TGTGCCAGCCGTCGAACATACGGGAAAGAGACCCAGTACTTC; CDR3 protein: CASRRTYGKETQYF
clone size: .; J gene: TRBJ1-5; D gene: TRBD1; V gene: TRBV19; CDR3 length: 14; CDR3 DNA: TGTGCCAGTACCACCGACAGGGTGGGTCAGCCCCAGCATTTT; CDR3 protein: CASTTDRVGQPQHF
clone size: .; J gene: TRBJ2-1; D gene: .; V gene: TRBV12-3/TRBV12-4; CDR3 length: 13; CDR3 DNA: TGTGCCAGCAGCCGGGCCTACCAGGGTGAGCAGTTCTTC; CDR3 protein: CASSRAYQGEQFF
clone size: few; J gene: TRBJ1-5; D gene: TRBD1; V gene: TRBV4-2; CDR3 length: 18; CDR3 DNA: TGTGCCAGCAGCCAAGAACCCGGGACAGGAGATAGCAATCAGCCCCAGCATTTT; CDR3 protein: CASSQEPGTGDSNQPQHF
clone size: many; J gene: TRBJ2-4; D gene: .; V gene: TRBV10-3; CDR3 length: 17; CDR3 DNA: TGTGCCATCAGCTCGGACCCAAACCCTCGGGGCAAAAACATTCAGTACTTC; CDR3 protein: CAISSDPNPRGKNIQYF
clone size: .; J gene: TRBJ1-2; D gene: .; V gene: TRBV5-1; CDR3 length: 13; CDR3 DNA: TGCGCCAGCAGCTTATTAGGCGGAAATAGCTACACCTTC; CDR3 protein: CASSLLGGNSYTF
clone size: .; J gene: TRBJ2-5; D gene: TRBD1; V gene: TRBV11-2; CDR3 length: 15; CDR3 DNA: TGTGCCAGCAGCTCTCCGGGACAGGGGTTGGAGACCCAGTACTTC; CDR3 protein: CASSSPGQGLETQYF